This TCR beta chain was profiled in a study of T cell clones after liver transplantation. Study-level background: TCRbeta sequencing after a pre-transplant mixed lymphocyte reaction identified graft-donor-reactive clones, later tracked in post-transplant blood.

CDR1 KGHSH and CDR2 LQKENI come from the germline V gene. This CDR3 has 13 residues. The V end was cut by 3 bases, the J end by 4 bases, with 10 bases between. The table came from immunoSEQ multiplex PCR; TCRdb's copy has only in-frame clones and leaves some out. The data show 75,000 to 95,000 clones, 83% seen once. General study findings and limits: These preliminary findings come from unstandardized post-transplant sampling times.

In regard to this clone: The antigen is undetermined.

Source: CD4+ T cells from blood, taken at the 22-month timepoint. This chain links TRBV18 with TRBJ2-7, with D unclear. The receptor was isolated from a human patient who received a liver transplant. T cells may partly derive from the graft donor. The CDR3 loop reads CASSPGNAYEQYF. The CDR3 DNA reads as TGTGCCAGCTCACCGGGGAATGCATACGAGCAGTACTTC.